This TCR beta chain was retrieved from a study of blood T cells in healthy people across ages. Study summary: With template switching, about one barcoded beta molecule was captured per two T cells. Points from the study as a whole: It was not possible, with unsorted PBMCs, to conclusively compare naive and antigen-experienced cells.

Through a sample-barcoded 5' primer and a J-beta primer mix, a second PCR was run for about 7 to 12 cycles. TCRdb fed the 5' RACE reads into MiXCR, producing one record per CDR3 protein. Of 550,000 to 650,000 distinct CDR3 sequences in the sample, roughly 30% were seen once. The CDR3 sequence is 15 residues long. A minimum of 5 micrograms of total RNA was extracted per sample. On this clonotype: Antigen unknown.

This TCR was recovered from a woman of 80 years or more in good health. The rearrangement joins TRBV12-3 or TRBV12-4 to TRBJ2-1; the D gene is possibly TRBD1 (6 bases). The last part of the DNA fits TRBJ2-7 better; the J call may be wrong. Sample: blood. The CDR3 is CASSLSTGSYNEQYV. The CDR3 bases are TGTGCCAGCAGTTTATCTACAGGGAGTTACAATGAGCAGTACGTC.